The rows below give T cell receptor beta chains drawn from one sample of a study of blood T cell repertoires in COVID-19. Produced via immunoSEQ multiplex PCR; TCRdb's table is partial and in-frame only. Of 100,000 to 130,000 clones in the sample, around 81% are singletons; the top ten hold just over 4%. The material sequenced was peripheral blood. The receptor source for this set is a woman aged 65 to 85 with acute or convalescent COVID-19. Both conserved end residues are part of each CDR3. The D gene is left open where the match is weak. Where a row states a size, it is once, few, many or the class of an expanded clone; other rows omit it.

CDR3aa,CDR3nt,v_gene,abundance,d_gene,j_gene
CASSSRRRTGGLQGLIEKLFF,TGTGCCAGCAGCTCCCGAAGGAGGACAGGGGGCCTCCAGGGTCTAATTGAAAAACTGTTTTTT,TRBV6-6,-,TRBD1,TRBJ1-4
CASSQDIKCGADTQYF,TGTGCCAGCAGCCAAGATATCAAATGCGGGGCAGATACGCAGTATTTT,TRBV3-1/TRBV3-2,-,-,TRBJ2-3
CASSPGGRSSGNTIYF,TGTGCCAGCTCACCAGGCGGGCGCTCCTCTGGAAACACCATATATTTT,TRBV7-3,few,-,TRBJ1-3
CASSRDRDYEQYF,TGTGCCAGCAGTCGGGACAGGGATTACGAGCAGTACTTC,TRBV7-6,few,TRBD1,TRBJ2-7
CASSVQNTGELFF,TGTGCCAGCAGCGTTCAGAACACCGGGGAGCTGTTTTTT,TRBV9,-,-,TRBJ2-2
CASSPSGGATNEKLFF,TGCGCCAGCAGCCCATCGGGGGGGGCAACTAATGAAAAACTGTTTTTT,TRBV5-1,once,-,TRBJ1-4
CASSWSRRAGATNEKLFF,TGTGCCAGCAGTTGGTCTCGAAGGGCAGGGGCAACTAATGAAAAACTGTTTTTT,TRBV28,-,-,TRBJ1-4
CAKEKGSTDTQYF,TGTGCCAAGGAAAAGGGGTCAACAGATACGCAGTATTTT,TRBV28,-,-,TRBJ2-3
CASSPSSGQETQYF,TGCGCCAGCAGTCCCTCTAGCGGGCAAGAGACCCAGTACTTC,TRBV5-1,once,TRBD2,TRBJ2-5
CASSAREASGYTF,TGTGCCAGCAGTGCCAGGGAGGCCAGTGGCTACACCTTC,TRBV25-1,-,-,TRBJ1-2
CAWRGQGSSYEQYF,TGTGCCTGGAGGGGACAGGGGAGCTCCTACGAGCAGTACTTC,TRBV30,-,TRBD1,TRBJ2-7
CASSELAANTGELFF,TGTGCCAGCAGTGAGCTAGCCGCGAACACCGGGGAGCTGTTTTTT,TRBV2,-,-,TRBJ2-2
CASSIASTGIAKNIQYF,TGTGCCAGTAGTATTGCCTCGACAGGGATAGCCAAAAACATTCAGTACTTC,TRBV19,-,TRBD1,TRBJ2-4
CASRWGGNSYNEQFF,TGTGCCAGCAGATGGGGGGGGAACTCCTACAATGAGCAGTTCTTC,TRBV28,-,TRBD2,TRBJ2-1
CASSPTSVGQETQYF,TGTGCCAGCAGCCCGACTAGCGTGGGGCAAGAGACCCAGTACTTC,TRBV7-9,-,TRBD2,TRBJ2-5
CASRSGQRALGNTIYF,TGTGCCAGCAGGTCGGGACAGCGTGCTCTCGGAAACACCATATATTTT,TRBV28,-,TRBD1,TRBJ1-3
CASSFGQTNYGYTF,TGTGCCAGCAGCTTTGGGCAGACTAACTATGGCTACACCTTC,TRBV7-9,-,-,TRBJ1-2
CASSLGTGGARETQYF,TGTGCCAGCAGTTTAGGGACAGGGGGCGCGAGGGAGACCCAGTACTTC,TRBV28,-,TRBD1,TRBJ2-5
CASRAARAGYNEQFF,TGTGCCAGCAGGGCAGCGAGGGCGGGATACAATGAGCAGTTCTTC,TRBV4-2,-,-,TRBJ2-1
CASSLSRGTSEAFF,TGTGCCAGCAGTTTATCCAGGGGGACCTCTGAAGCTTTCTTT,TRBV28,-,TRBD1,TRBJ1-1